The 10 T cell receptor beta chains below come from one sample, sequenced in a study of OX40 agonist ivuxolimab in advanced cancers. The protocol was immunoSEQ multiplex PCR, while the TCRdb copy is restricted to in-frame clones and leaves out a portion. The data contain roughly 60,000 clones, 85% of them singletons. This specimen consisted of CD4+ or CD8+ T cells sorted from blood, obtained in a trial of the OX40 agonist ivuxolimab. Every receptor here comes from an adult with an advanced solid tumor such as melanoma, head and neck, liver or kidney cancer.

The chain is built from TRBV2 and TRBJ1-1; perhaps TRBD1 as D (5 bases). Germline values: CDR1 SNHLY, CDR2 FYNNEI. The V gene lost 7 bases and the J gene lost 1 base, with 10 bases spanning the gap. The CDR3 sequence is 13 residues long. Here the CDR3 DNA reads TGTGCCAGCATGAGGGGTTCGAACACTGAAGCTTTCTTT. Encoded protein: CASMRGSNTEAFF.

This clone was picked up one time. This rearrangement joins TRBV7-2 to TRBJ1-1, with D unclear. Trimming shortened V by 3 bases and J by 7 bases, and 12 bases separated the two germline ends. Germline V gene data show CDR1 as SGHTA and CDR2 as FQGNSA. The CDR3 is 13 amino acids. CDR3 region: CASSFDPWGEAFF. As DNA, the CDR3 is TGTGCCAGCAGCTTCGACCCGTGGGGTGAAGCTTTCTTT.

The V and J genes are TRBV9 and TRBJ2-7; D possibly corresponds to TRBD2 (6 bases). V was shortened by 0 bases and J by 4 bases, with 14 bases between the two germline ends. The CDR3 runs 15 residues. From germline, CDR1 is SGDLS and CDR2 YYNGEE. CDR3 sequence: CASSVGPGSPYEQYF. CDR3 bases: TGTGCCAGCAGCGTAGGACCCGGGAGTCCGTACGAGCAGTACTTC.

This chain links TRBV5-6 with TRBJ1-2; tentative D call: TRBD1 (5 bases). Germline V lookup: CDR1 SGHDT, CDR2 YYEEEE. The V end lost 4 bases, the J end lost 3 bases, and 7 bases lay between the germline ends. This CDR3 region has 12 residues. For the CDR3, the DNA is TGTGCCAGCAGCAGGGACGACTATGGCTACACCTTC. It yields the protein CASSRDDYGYTF.

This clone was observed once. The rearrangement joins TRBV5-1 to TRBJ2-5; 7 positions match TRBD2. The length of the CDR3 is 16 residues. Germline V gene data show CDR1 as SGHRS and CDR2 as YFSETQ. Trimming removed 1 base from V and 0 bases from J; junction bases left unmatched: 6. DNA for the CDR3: TGCGCCAGCAGCTTGTCCCGGGGAGGGAACCAAGAGACCCAGTACTTC. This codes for CASSLSRGGNQETQYF. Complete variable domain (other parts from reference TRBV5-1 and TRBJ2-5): KAGVTQTPRYLIKTRGQQVTLSCSPISGHRSVSWYQQTPGQGLQFLFEYFSETQRNKGNFPGRFSGRQFSNSRSEMNVSTLELGDSALYLCASSLSRGGNQETQYFGPGTRLLVL.

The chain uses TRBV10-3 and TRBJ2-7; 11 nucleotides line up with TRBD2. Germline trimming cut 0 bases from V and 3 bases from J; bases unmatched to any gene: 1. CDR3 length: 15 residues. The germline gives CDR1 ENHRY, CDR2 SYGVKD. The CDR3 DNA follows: TGTGCCATCAGTGAGTCTACTAGCGGGAGCTACGAGCAGTACTTC. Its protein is CAISESTSGSYEQYF.

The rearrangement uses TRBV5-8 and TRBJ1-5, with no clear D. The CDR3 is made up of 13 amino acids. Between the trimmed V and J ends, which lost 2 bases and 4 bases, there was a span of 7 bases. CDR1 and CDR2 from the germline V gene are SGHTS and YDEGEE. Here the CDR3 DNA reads TGTGCCAGCAGCTTAAGAAGAAATCAGCCCCAGCATTTT. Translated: CASSLRRNQPQHF.

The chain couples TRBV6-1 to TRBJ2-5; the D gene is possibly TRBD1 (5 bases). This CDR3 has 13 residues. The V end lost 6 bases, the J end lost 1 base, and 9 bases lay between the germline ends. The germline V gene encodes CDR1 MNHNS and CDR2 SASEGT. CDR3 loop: CASRLTAQETQYF. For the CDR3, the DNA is TGTGCCAGCAGGCTGACAGCCCAAGAGACCCAGTACTTC.

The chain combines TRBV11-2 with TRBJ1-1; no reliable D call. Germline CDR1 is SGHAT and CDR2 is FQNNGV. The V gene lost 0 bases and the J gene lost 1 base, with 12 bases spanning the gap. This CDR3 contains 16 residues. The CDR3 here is CASSLEWRHKNTEAFF. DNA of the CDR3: TGTGCCAGCAGCTTAGAATGGCGGCATAAGAACACTGAAGCTTTCTTT.

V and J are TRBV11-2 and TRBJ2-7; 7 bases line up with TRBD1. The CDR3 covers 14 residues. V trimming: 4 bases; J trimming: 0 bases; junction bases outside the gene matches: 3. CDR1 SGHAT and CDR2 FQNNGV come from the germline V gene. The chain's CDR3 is CASSYDRDSYEQYF. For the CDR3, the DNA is TGTGCCAGCAGCTATGACAGGGACTCCTACGAGCAGTACTTC.